This T cell receptor beta chain comes out of a study of T cell responses to AZD1222 COVID-19 vaccine. Only in-frame clones appear in the TCRdb table, and some are missing; sequencing was by immunoSEQ multiplex PCR. Among some 25,000 clones listed, approximately 86% were seen once. In the case of this clone: What it binds is unknown.

Study findings and constraints: Repertoire samples came only from after the peak T cell response.

CDR1 and CDR2 (germline): SGHNT, YYREEE (reference sequence). CDR3 length: 17 amino acids. Trimming took 4 bases from V and 5 from J; bases not matched to a gene: 12. V and J are TRBV5-4 and TRBJ1-4; the match to TRBD1 covers 9 bases. The TCR originated in an adult who received the AZD1222 COVID-19 vaccine. The specimen comprised peripheral blood, sampled 28 days after the second AZD1222 dose. The CDR3, as DNA: TGTGCCAGCAGCAAGGGACAGGGACGTGTCCAGAATGAAAAACTGTTTTTT. Protein sequence: CASSKGQGRVQNEKLFF.